Below, one T cell receptor beta chain is given with its context. This entry comes from a study of blood T cell repertoires in COVID-19. In the study overall: Donors in the United States, Italy and Spain gave samples during acute or convalescent COVID-19. T cells, B-cell-depleted T cells, or PBMCs provided the cDNA or gDNA that served as material.

V lost 7 bases, J lost 9 bases, and 7 bases stayed unmatched. The CDR3 runs to 13 residues. Authors' analysis steps: Reference gene primers were amplified, and this amplification served to estimate nucleated cell counts. Sequencing used immunoSEQ multiplex PCR; TCRdb keeps in-frame clones, though not all of them. V and J calls plus clone size are reproduced from that table; the DNA served to infer D and trimming. The table lists more than 65,000 clones, around 83% of them singletons. This TCR was recovered from a woman aged 80 or over with acute or convalescent COVID-19. This chain links TRBV12-3 or TRBV12-4 with TRBJ2-2, with 8 bases lining up with TRBD1. The sequenced material came from peripheral blood. CDR3 coding DNA: TGTGCCAGCACCGACAGGGGACGGAGGGAGCTGTTTTTT. As protein: CASTDRGRRELFF.